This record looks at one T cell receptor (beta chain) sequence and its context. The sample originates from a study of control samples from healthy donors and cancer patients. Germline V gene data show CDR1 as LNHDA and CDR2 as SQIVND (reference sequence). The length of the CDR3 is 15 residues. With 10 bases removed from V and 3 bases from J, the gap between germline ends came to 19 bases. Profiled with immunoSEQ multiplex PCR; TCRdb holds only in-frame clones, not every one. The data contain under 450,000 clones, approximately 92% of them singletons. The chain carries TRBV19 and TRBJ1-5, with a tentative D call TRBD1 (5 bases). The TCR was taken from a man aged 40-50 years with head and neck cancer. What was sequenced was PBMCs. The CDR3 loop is CATQREGLNNQPQHF. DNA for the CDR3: TGTGCCACCCAAAGGGAGGGACTAAACAATCAGCCCCAGCATTTT.